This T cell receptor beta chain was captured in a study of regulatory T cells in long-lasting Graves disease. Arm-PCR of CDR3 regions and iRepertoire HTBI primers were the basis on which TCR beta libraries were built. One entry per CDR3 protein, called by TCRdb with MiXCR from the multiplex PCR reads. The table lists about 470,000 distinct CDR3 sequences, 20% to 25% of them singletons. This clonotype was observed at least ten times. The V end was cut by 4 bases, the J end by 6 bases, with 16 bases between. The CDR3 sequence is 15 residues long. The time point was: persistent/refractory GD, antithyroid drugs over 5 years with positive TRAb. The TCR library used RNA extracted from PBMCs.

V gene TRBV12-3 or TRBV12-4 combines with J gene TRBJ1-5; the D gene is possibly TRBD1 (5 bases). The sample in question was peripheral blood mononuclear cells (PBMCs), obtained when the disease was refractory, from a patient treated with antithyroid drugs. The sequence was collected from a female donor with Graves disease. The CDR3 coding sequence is TGTGCCAGCAGTTCGGGGGACGGGAGGGGTCAGCCCCAGCATTTT. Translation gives CASSSGDGRGQPQHF.